The rows below give T cell receptor beta chains drawn from one sample of a study of human T cells and chemical hapten exposure. TCRdb reanalysed the RACE reads using MiXCR and keeps one entry per CDR3 protein. The data hold around 69,000 distinct CDR3 sequences, with over 7.5% observed a single time. The source was whole blood, collected in connection with sensitization to the hapten diphenylcyclopropenone (DPC). The source of these receptors is a woman between 40 and 55 years old with alopecia areata. Some clones in this sample may be carry-over from other donors' samples. Each CDR3 is given with its conserved first and last residue. A D gene is named only where the DNA matches it firmly. Expanded clones are given a class, and other clones once, few, many or no size at all.

CDR3 protein,CDR3 DNA,D gene,clone size,J gene,V gene
CASSPAVDYGYTF,TGTGCCAGCTCACCAGCTGTCGACTATGGCTACACCTTC,-,many,TRBJ1-2,TRBV18
CASSSPGAGNTIYF,TGTGCCAGCAGTTCCCCCGGGGCTGGAAACACCATATATTTT,-,many,TRBJ1-3,TRBV28
CASGYEGATTGELFF,TGTGCTAGTGGTTATGAGGGGGCGACGACCGGGGAGCTGTTTTTT,TRBD1,many,TRBJ2-2,TRBV12-5
CASSLRDSFNFSNQPQHF,TGCGCCAGCAGCCTTAGGGACAGTTTTAACTTTAGCAATCAGCCCCAGCATTTT,TRBD1,-,TRBJ1-5,TRBV4-1
CASSSTEGTYNEQFF,TGTGCCAGCAGTTCGACTGAGGGGACCTACAATGAGCAGTTCTTC,-,few,TRBJ2-1,TRBV28
CASSYGPGGNNEQFF,TGTGCCAGCAGTTACGGACCGGGGGGGAACAATGAGCAGTTCTTC,TRBD2,many,TRBJ2-1,TRBV6-5
CASSVDRGPPMNTEAFF,TGTGCCAGCAGCGTGGACAGGGGGCCTCCTATGAACACTGAAGCTTTCTTT,TRBD1,large,TRBJ1-1,TRBV5-4
CASSRSGADGDSYF,TGTGCCAGCAGCCGTTCAGGAGCTGATGGGGACAGTTATTTC,TRBD1,many,TRBJ1-2,TRBV7-2
CATLDSQGRYGYTF,TGTGCCACCCTAGATTCTCAGGGGCGGTATGGCTACACCTTC,-,-,TRBJ1-2,TRBV10-3
CASSRGRENIQYF,TGTGCCAGCAGTCGTGGTAGGGAAAACATTCAGTACTTC,-,-,TRBJ2-4,TRBV7-2
CAWSAGRSQETQYF,TGTGCCTGGAGTGCCGGCAGGAGCCAAGAGACCCAGTACTTC,-,many,TRBJ2-5,TRBV30
CASGGQSGSRFF,TGTGCCAGTGGGGGTCAATCGGGATCGCGATTTTTT,-,-,TRBJ1-4,TRBV28
CASSVVGQGFGETQYF,TGTGCCAGCAGCGTAGTGGGACAGGGGTTCGGAGAGACCCAGTACTTC,TRBD1,few,TRBJ2-5,TRBV9
CASSPRGGGVLNTGELFF,TGTGCCAGCAGCCCCAGGGGGGGGGGCGTATTGAACACCGGGGAGCTGTTTTTT,-,many,TRBJ2-2,TRBV12-3/TRBV12-4
CASSPRGAVGTDTQYF,TGTGCCAGCAGCCCCCGAGGGGCCGTGGGTACAGATACGCAGTATTTT,-,many,TRBJ2-3,TRBV3-1
CASSLVSGNTGELFF,TGTGCCAGCAGCTTAGTTTCGGGGAACACCGGGGAGCTGTTTTTT,-,many,TRBJ2-2,TRBV7-2
CASSPRVRYTEAFF,TGTGCCAGCAGCCCCCGGGTCCGGTACACTGAAGCTTTCTTT,-,many,TRBJ1-1,TRBV6-2/TRBV6-3
CASRPGRGYNEQFF,TGTGCCAGCAGGCCCGGACGCGGGTACAATGAGCAGTTCTTC,-,-,TRBJ2-1,TRBV6-5
CASNLVGTGELFF,TGTGCCAGCAACTTAGTCGGCACCGGGGAGCTGTTTTTT,-,many,TRBJ2-2,TRBV28
CASSLFRGPYEQYF,TGTGCCAGCAGCCTTTTCAGGGGCCCCTACGAGCAGTACTTC,-,many,TRBJ2-7,TRBV11-2
CSARDDPAPFTEAFF,TGCAGTGCTAGAGATGACCCCGCGCCCTTTACTGAAGCTTTCTTT,-,many,TRBJ1-1,TRBV20-1
CASSYWGVLYNEQFF,TGTGCCAGCAGTTACTGGGGGGTACTGTACAATGAGCAGTTCTTC,-,-,TRBJ2-1,TRBV6-2/TRBV6-3
CASARDRDDQYF,TGTGCCAGCGCCCGGGACAGGGATGACCAGTACTTC,TRBD1,many,TRBJ2-5,TRBV11-2
CASRPAGAYQETQYF,TGTGCCAGCAGACCGGCAGGGGCGTACCAAGAGACCCAGTACTTC,-,-,TRBJ2-5,TRBV6-1
CASSLTVKDEQFF,TGTGCCAGCAGCTTAACGGTGAAAGATGAGCAGTTCTTC,-,many,TRBJ2-1,TRBV5-4
CASSSQGQNTEAFF,TGCGCCAGCAGCTCCCAAGGACAGAACACTGAAGCTTTCTTT,-,-,TRBJ1-1,TRBV5-1
CASTLTVASGYTF,TGTGCCAGCACCTTGACAGTTGCGTCTGGCTACACCTTC,-,many,TRBJ1-2,TRBV12-3/TRBV12-4
CAISQTAYGYTF,TGTGCCATCAGCCAGACGGCCTATGGCTACACCTTC,-,few,TRBJ1-2,TRBV10-3
CASSFDRNQPQHF,TGCGCCAGCAGTTTCGACAGAAATCAGCCCCAGCATTTT,-,few,TRBJ1-5,TRBV4-1
CASSLPVSSYNEQFF,TGTGCCAGCAGTTTACCGGTGTCCTCCTACAATGAGCAGTTCTTC,-,-,TRBJ2-1,TRBV28
CATYRGEAFF,TGTGCCACCTACAGAGGCGAAGCTTTCTTT,-,few,TRBJ1-1,TRBV28
CASSLNSGSSTDTQYF,TGTGCCAGCAGCCTAAATAGCGGGTCTAGCACAGATACGCAGTATTTT,TRBD2,-,TRBJ2-3,TRBV7-9
CSARDAGRETQYF,TGCAGTGCCAGAGATGCAGGGAGGGAGACCCAGTACTTC,-,many,TRBJ2-5,TRBV20-1
CASSQVPLRQGGTEAFF,TGCGCCAGCAGCCAAGTGCCGCTTAGACAGGGGGGGACTGAAGCTTTCTTT,TRBD1,many,TRBJ1-1,TRBV4-3
CASSQVPSGGTDTQYF,TGCGCCAGCAGCCAAGTACCTAGCGGGGGCACAGATACGCAGTATTTT,TRBD2,many,TRBJ2-3,TRBV4-1
CSAGDHEQYF,TGCAGTGCGGGGGACCACGAGCAGTACTTC,-,many,TRBJ2-7,TRBV20-1
CASSLFITDTQYF,TGTGCCAGCAGCTTATTCATCACAGATACGCAGTATTTT,-,many,TRBJ2-3,TRBV7-2
CASAPGLRARDTQYF,TGCGCCAGCGCACCGGGACTTAGGGCGCGGGATACGCAGTATTTT,-,many,TRBJ2-3,TRBV4-1
CASAVVQTMNTEAFF,TGTGCCAGCGCGGTAGTCCAGACGATGAACACTGAAGCTTTCTTT,-,few,TRBJ1-1,TRBV28
CASSLEGHLTDTQYF,TGTGCCAGCAGCTTAGAGGGACACCTCACAGATACGCAGTATTTT,-,-,TRBJ2-3,TRBV11-2
CASSPTGGSGANVLTF,TGTGCCAGCAGCCCAACAGGGGGGTCTGGGGCCAACGTCCTGACTTTC,-,-,TRBJ2-6,TRBV3-2
CASSRETGRDIQYF,TGTGCCAGCAGTCGGGAGACAGGGAGGGACATTCAGTACTTC,-,many,TRBJ2-4,TRBV7-9
CASSVGDTEAFF,TGTGCCAGCAGCGTGGGGGACACTGAAGCTTTCTTT,-,-,TRBJ1-1,TRBV9
CASSESGDTEAFF,TGCGCCAGCAGTGAGTCGGGGGACACTGAAGCTTTCTTT,-,-,TRBJ1-1,TRBV10-2
CASSLGPGGRGEDTQYF,TGCGCCAGCAGCCTAGGTCCGGGAGGGCGGGGGGAAGATACGCAGTATTTT,TRBD2,few,TRBJ2-3,TRBV4-1
CASSATFFTEAFF,TGTGCCAGCAGCGCCACTTTCTTCACTGAAGCTTTCTTT,-,few,TRBJ1-1,TRBV9
CSAQRGGGSHGYTF,TGCAGTGCCCAACGGGGGGGAGGCAGCCATGGCTACACCTTC,-,few,TRBJ1-2,TRBV20-1
CSASIRQVGSYNEQFF,TGCAGTGCTAGCATAAGACAGGTGGGATCCTACAATGAGCAGTTCTTC,-,many,TRBJ2-1,TRBV20-1
CASSVATAGAGELFF,TGTGCCAGCAGCGTAGCTACCGCGGGGGCCGGGGAGCTGTTTTTT,TRBD2,many,TRBJ2-2,TRBV9
CASSYRVTGELFF,TGTGCCAGCAGCTACAGGGTCACCGGGGAGCTGTTTTTT,-,many,TRBJ2-2,TRBV7-6
CASSWTANTEVFF,TGTGCCAGCAGCTGGACAGCGAACACTGAAGTTTTCTTT,-,many,TRBJ1-1,TRBV5-6
CASSFNSLLQETQYF,TGTGCCAGCAGTTTTAATAGTCTCCTCCAAGAGACCCAGTACTTC,-,many,TRBJ2-5,TRBV12-3/TRBV12-4